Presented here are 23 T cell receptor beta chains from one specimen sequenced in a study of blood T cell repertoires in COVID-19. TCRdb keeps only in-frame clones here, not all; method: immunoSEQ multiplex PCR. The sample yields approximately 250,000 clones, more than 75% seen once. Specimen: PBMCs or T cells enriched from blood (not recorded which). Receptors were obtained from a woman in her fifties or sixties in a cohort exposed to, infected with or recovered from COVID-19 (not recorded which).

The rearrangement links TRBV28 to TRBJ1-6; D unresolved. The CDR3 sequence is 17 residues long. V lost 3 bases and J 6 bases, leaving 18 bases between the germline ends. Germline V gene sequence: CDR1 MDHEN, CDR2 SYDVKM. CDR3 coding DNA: TGTGCCAGCAGTTTGTCCCCATCCAGGCAGTTTAATTCACCCCTCCACTTT. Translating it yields CASSLSPSRQFNSPLHF.

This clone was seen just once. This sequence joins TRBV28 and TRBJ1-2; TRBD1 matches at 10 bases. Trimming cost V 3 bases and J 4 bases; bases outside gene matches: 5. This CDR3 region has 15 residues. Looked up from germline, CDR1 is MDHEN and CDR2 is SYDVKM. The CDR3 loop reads CASSFRDRGTYGYTF. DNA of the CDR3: TGTGCCAGCAGTTTTAGGGACAGGGGTACCTATGGCTACACCTTC.

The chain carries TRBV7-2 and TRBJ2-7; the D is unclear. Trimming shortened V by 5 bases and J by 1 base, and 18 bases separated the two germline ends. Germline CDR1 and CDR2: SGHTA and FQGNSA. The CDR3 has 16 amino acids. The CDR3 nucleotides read TGTGCCAGCAGCCTAGGTCCCGTCGCGGTTTCCTACGAGCAGTACTTC. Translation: CASSLGPVAVSYEQYF.

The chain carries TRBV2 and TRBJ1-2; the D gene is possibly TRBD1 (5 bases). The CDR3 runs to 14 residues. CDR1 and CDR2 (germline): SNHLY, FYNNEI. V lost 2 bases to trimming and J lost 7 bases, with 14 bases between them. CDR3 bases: TGTGCCAGCAGTGAAAACCCCCCAGGGTTTGGCTACACCTTC. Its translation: CASSENPPGFGYTF.

Here the CDR3 reads CAFGREGDTQYF. As DNA, the CDR3 is TGTGCCTTCGGGAGAGAGGGGGATACGCAGTATTTT. This chain connects TRBV10-3 to TRBJ2-3; D may be TRBD2 (6 bases). Germline V gene data show CDR1 as ENHRY and CDR2 as SYGVKD. CDR3 length equals 12 residues. V shed 11 bases and J shed 6 bases, with 15 bases lying between them.

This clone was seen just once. CDR3 nucleotides: TGTGCCAGCAGCGCAACCGGGACACCTCCTCAGTATGGCTACACCTTC. This encodes CASSATGTPPQYGYTF. The chain has TRBV7-9 and TRBJ1-2; D possibly corresponds to TRBD1 (6 bases). CDR3 length: 16 residues. Germline values: CDR1 SEHNR, CDR2 FQNEAQ (reference sequence). V lost 5 bases to trimming and J lost 5 bases, with 21 bases between them.

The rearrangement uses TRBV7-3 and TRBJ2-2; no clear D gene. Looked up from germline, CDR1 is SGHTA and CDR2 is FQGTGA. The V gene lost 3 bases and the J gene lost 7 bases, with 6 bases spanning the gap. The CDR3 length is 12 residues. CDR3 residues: CASSLRFGELFF. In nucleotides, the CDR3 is TGTGCCAGCAGCTTGAGGTTCGGGGAGCTGTTTTTT.

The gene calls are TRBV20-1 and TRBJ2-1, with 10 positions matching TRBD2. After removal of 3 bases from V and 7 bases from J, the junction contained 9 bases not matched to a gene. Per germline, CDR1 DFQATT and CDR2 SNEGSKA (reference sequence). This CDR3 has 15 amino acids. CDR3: CSASTASGSANEQFF. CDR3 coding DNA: TGCAGTGCTAGTACAGCTAGCGGGAGTGCGAATGAGCAGTTCTTC.

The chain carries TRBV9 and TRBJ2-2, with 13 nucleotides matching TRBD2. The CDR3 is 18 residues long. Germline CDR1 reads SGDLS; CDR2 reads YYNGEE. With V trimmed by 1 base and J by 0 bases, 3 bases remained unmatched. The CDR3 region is CASSVFGLAGANTGELFF. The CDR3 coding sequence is TGTGCCAGCAGCGTATTTGGACTAGCGGGAGCGAACACCGGGGAGCTGTTTTTT.

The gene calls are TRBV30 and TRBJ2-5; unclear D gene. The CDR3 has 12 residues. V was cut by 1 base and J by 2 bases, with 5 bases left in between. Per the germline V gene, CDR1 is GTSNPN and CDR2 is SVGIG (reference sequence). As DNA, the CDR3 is TGTGCCTGGAGTGACAGACAAGAGACCCAGTACTTC. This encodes CAWSDRQETQYF.

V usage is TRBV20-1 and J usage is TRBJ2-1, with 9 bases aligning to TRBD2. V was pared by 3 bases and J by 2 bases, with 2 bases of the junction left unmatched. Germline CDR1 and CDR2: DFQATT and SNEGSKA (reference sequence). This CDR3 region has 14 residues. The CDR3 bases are TGCAGTGCTAGTGCGGGAGGGGCCTACAATGAGCAGTTCTTC. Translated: CSASAGGAYNEQFF.

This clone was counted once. The CDR3 reads CASLDGTGKETQYF. CDR3 in DNA: TGTGCCAGTCTAGACGGGACAGGTAAAGAGACCCAGTACTTC. V is TRBV28 and J is TRBJ2-5; TRBD1 matches 8 bases. Germline trimming cut 9 bases from V and 3 bases from J; bases unmatched to any gene: 9. CDR1 is MDHEN and CDR2 is SYDVKM in the germline V gene. The CDR3 length is 14 residues.

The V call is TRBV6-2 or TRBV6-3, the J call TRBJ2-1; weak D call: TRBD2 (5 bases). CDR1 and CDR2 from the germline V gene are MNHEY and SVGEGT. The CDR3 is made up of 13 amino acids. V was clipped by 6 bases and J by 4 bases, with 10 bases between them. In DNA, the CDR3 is TGTGCCAGCAGCTGGACTCAATACAATGAGCAGTTCTTC. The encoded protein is CASSWTQYNEQFF.

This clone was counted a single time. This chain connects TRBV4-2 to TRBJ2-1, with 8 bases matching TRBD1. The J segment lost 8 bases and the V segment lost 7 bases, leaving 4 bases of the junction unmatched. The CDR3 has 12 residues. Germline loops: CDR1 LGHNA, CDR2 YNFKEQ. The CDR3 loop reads CASTSTGDEQFF. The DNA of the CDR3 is TGTGCCAGCACCTCGACAGGGGATGAGCAGTTCTTC.

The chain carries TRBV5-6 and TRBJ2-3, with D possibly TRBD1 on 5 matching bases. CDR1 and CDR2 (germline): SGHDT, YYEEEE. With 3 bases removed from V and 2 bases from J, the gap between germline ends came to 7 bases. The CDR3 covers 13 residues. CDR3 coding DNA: TGTGCCAGCAGCTGGACAACCACAGATACGCAGTATTTT. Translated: CASSWTTTDTQYF.

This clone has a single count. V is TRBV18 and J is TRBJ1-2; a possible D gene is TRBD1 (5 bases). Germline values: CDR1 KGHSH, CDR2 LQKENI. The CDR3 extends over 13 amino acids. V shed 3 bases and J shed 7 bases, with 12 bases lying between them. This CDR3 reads CASSPSDSFGYTF. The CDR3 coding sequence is TGTGCCAGCTCACCTTCCGACAGTTTTGGCTACACCTTC.

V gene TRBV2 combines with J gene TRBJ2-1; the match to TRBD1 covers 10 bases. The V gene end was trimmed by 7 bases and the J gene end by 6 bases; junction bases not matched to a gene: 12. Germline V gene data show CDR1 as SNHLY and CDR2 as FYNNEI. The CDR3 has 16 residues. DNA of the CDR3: TGTGCCAGCACGATCACCGGGACAGGGGCGGCCAATGAGCAGTTCTTC. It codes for CASTITGTGAANEQFF.

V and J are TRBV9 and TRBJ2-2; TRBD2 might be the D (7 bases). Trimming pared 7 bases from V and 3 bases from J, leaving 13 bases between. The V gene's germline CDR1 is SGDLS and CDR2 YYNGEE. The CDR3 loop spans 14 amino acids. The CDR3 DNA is TGTGCCAGCCGCCGGGGGGCGCACACCGGGGAGCTGTTTTTT. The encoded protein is CASRRGAHTGELFF.

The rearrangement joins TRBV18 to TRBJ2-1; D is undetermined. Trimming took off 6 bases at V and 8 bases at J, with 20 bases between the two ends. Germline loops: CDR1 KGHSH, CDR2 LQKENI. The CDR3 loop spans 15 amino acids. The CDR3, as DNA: TGTGCCAGCTCCCCATCGGCAGGCCACTTCGATGAGCAGTTCTTC. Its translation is CASSPSAGHFDEQFF.

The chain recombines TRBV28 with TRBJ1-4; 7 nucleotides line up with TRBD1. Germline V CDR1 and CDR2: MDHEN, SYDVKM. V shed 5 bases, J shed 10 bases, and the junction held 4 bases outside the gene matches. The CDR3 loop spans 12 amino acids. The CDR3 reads CASSDRVGKLFF. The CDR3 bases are TGTGCCAGCAGTGACAGGGTGGGAAAACTGTTTTTT.

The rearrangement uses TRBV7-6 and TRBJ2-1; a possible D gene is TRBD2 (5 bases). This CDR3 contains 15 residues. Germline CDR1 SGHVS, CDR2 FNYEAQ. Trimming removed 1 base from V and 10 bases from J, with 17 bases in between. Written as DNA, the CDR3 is TGTGCCAGCAGCTTAGAACACGGGGTCCTCGGGGAGCAGTTCTTC. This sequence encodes CASSLEHGVLGEQFF.

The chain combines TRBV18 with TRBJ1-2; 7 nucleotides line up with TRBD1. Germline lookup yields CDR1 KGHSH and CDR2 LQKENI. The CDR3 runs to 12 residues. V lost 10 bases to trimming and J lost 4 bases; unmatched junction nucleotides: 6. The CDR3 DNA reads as TGTGCCACCCGACAGGGCCCCTATGGCTACACCTTC. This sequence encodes CATRQGPYGYTF. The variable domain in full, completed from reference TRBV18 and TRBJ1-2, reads NAGVMQNPRHLVRRRGQEARLRCSPMKGHSHVYWYRQLPEEGLKFMVYLQKENIIDESGMPKERFSAEFPKEGPSILRIQQVVRGDSAAYFCATRQGPYGYTFGSGTRLTVV.

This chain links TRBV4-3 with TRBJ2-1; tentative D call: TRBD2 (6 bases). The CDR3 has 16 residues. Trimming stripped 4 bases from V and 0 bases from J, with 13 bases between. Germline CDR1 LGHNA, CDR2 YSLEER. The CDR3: CASSLGGMSSYNEQFF. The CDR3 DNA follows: TGCGCCAGCAGCCTCGGAGGGATGAGCTCCTACAATGAGCAGTTCTTC.